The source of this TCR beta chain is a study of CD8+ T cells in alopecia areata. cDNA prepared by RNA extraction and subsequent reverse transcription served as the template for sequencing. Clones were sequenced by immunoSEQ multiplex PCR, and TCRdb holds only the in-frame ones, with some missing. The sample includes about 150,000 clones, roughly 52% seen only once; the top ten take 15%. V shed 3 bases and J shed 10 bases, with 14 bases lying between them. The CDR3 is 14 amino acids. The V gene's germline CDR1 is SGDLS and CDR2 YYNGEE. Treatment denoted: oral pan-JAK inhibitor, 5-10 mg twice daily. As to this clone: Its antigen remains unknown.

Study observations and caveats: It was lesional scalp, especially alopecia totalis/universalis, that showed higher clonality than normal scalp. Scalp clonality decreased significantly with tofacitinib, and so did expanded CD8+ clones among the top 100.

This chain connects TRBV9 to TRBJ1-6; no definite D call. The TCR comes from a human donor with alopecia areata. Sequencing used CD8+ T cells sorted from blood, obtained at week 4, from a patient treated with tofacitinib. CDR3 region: CASSARVVGSPLHF. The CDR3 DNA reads TGTGCCAGCAGCGCCCGAGTAGTGGGATCACCCCTCCACTTT.